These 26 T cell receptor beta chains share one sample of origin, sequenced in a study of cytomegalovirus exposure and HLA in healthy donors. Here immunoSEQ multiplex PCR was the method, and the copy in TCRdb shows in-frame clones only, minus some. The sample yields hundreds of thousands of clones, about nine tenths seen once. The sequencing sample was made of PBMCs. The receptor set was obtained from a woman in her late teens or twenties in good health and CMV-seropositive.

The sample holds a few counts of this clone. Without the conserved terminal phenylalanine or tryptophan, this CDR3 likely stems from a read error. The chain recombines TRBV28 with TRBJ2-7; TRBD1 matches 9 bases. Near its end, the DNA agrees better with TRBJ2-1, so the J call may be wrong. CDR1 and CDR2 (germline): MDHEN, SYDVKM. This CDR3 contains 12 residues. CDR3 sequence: CASSLSDRGQFL. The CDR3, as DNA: TGTGCCAGCAGTTTATCGGACAGGGGGCAGTTCCTA.

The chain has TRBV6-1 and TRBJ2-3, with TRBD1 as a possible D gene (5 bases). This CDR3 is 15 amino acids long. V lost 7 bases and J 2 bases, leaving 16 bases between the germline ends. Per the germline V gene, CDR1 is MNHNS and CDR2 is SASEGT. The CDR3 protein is CASTSQVAFTDTQYF. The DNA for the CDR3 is TGTGCCAGCACTTCACAGGTTGCCTTCACAGATACGCAGTATTTT.

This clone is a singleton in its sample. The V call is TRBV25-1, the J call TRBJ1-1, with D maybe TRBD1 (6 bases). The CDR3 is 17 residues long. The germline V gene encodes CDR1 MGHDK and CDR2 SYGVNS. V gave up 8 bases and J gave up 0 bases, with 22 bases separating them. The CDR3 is CASGPLTRTDLNTEAFF. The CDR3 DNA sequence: TGTGCCAGCGGACCTCTTACTAGGACAGACCTGAACACTGAAGCTTTCTTT.

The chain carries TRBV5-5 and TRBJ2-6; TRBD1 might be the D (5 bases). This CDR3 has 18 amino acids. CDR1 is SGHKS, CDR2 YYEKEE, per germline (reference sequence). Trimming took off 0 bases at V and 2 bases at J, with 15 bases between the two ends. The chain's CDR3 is CASSLEGHVKAGANVLTF. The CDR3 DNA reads TGTGCCAGCAGCTTGGAAGGACACGTCAAGGCTGGGGCCAACGTCCTGACTTTC. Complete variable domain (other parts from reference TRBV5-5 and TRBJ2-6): DAGVTQSPTHLIKTRGQQVTLRCSPISGHKSVSWYQQVLGQGPQFIFQYYEKEERGRGNFPDRFSARQFPNYSSELNVNALLLGDSALYLCASSLEGHVKAGANVLTFGAGSRLTVL.

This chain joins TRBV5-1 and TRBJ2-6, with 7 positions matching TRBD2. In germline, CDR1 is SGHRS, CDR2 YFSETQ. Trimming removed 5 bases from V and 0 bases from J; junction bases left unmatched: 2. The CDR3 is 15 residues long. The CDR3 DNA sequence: TGCGCCAGCAGGGGGGGGGTCTCTGGGGCCAACGTCCTGACTTTC. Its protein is CASRGGVSGANVLTF.

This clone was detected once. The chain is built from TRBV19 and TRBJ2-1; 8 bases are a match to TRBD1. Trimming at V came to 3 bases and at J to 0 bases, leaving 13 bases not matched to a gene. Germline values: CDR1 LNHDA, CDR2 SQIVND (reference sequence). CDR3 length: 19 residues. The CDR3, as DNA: TGTGCCAGTAGTATCCCCTGGACAGGGCCACCGAGCTCCTACAATGAGCAGTTCTTC. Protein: CASSIPWTGPPSSYNEQFF.

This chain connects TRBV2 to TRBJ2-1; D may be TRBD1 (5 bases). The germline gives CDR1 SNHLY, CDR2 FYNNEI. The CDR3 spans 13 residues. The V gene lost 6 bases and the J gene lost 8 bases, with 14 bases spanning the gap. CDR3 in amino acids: CASRPDSDDEQFF. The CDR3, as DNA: TGTGCCAGCAGGCCAGACAGCGACGATGAGCAGTTCTTC.

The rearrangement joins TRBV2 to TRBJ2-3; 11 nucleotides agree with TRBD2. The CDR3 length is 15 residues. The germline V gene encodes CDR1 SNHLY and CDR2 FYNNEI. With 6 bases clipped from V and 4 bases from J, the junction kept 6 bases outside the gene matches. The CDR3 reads CASRLLAGAADTQYF. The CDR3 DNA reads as TGTGCCAGCAGGTTACTAGCGGGAGCAGCAGATACGCAGTATTTT.

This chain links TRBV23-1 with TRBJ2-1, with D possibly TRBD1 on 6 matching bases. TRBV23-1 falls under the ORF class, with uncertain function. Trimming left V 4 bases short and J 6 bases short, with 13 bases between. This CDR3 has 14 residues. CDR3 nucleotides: TGCGCCAGCAGTCCACAGGGAAGATTCAATGAGCAGTTCTTC. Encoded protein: CASSPQGRFNEQFF.

The CDR3 sequence: CASRGTDMNTEAFF. CDR3 sequence (DNA): TGTGCCAGCAGGGGTACCGACATGAACACTGAAGCTTTCTTT. This rearrangement joins TRBV6-4 to TRBJ1-1; D unclear. V gave up 6 bases and J gave up 0 bases, with 11 bases separating them. The CDR3 has 14 residues. Germline V gene sequence: CDR1 MRHNA, CDR2 SNTAGT.

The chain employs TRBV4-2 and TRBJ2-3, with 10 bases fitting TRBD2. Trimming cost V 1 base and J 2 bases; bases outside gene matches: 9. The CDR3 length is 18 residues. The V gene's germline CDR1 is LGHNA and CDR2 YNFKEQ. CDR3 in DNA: TGTGCCAGCAGCCAAGGGAGTTCGGGGACTAGCGTCACAGATACGCAGTATTTT. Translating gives CASSQGSSGTSVTDTQYF.

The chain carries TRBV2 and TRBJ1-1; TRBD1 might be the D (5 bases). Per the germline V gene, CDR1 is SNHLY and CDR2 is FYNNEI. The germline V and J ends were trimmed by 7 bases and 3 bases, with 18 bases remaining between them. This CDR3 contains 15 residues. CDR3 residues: CASNQMDGGDTEAFF. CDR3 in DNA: TGTGCCAGCAACCAAATGGACGGGGGGGACACTGAAGCTTTCTTT.

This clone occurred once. In nucleotides, the CDR3 is TGTGCCAGCAGCTTGAGCGCTAACTATGGCTACACCTTC. Translating it yields CASSLSANYGYTF. The chain joins TRBV5-5 to TRBJ1-2; D remains unclear. V was shortened by 1 base and J by 0 bases, with 4 bases between the two germline ends. Germline V gene data show CDR1 as SGHKS and CDR2 as YYEKEE (reference sequence). CDR3 length: 13 amino acids.

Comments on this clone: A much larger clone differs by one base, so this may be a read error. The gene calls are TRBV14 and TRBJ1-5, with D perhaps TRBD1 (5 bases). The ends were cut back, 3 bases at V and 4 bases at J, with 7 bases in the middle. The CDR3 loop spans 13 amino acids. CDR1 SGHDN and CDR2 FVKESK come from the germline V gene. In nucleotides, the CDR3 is TGTGCCAGCAGCCAGGGGGGGAATCAGCCCCAGCATTTT. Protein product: CASSQGGNQPQHF. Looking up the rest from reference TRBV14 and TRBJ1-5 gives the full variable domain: EAGVTQFPSHSVIEKGQTVTLRCDPISGHDNLYWYRRVMGKEIKFLLHFVKESKQDESGMPNNRFLAERTGGTYSTLKVQPAELEDSGVYFCASSQGGNQPQHFGDGTRLSIL.

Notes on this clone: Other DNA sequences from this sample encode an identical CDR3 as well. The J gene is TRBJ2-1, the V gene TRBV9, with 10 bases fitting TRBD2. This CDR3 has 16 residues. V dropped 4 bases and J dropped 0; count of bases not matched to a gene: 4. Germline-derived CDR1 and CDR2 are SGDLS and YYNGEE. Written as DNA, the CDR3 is TGTGCCAGCAGCCCTTTAGCGGGAGGCTCCTACAATGAGCAGTTCTTC. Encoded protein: CASSPLAGGSYNEQFF.

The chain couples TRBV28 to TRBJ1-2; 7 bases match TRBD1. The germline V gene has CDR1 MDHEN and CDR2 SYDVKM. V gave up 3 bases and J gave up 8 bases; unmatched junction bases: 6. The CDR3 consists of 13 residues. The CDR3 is CASSLGRGNGYTF. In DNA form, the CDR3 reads TGTGCCAGCAGTTTGGGCAGGGGGAACGGCTACACCTTC.

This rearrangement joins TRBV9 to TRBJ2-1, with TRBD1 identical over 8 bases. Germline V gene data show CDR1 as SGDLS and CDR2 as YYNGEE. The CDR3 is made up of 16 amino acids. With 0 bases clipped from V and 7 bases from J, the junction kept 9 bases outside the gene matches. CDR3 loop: CASSVALTGALNEQFF. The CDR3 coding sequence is TGTGCCAGCAGCGTAGCTCTGACAGGGGCGCTGAATGAGCAGTTCTTC.

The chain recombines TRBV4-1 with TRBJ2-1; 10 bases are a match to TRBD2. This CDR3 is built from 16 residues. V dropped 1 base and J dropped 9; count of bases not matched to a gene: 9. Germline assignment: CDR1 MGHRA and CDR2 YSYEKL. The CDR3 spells CASSQVSGRALGEQFF. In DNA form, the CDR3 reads TGCGCCAGCAGCCAAGTGAGCGGGAGGGCCTTGGGTGAGCAGTTCTTC.

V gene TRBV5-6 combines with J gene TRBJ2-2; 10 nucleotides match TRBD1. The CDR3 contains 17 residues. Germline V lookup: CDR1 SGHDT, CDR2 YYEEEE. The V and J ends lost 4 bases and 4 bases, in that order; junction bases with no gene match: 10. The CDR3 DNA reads TGTGCCAGCAGCCCCAGGGTGGGACAGGGGAGCACCGGGGAGCTGTTTTTT. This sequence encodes CASSPRVGQGSTGELFF.

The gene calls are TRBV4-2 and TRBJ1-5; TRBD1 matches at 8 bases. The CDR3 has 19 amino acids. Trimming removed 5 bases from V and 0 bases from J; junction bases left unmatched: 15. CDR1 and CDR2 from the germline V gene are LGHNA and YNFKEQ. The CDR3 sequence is CASSGSLRQGAYSNQPQHF. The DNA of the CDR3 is TGTGCCAGCAGCGGATCCCTTAGGCAGGGGGCTTATAGCAATCAGCCCCAGCATTTT.

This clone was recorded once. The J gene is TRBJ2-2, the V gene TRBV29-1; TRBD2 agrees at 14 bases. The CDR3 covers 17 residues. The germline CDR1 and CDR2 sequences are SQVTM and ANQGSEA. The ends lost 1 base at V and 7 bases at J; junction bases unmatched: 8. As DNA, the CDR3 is TGCAGCGTTGAAGGACTAGCGGGAGGGCCTTACGTCGGGGAGCTGTTTTTT. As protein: CSVEGLAGGPYVGELFF.

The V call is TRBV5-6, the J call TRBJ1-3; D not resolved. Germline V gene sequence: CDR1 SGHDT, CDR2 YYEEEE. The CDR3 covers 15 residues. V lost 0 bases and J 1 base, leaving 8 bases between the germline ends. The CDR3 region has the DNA TGTGCCAGCAGCTTGGTTTCGGGGTCTGGAAACACCATATATTTT. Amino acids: CASSLVSGSGNTIYF.

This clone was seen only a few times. The CDR3, as DNA: TGTGCCAGCACAACGAGTGCCCAGCCCCAGCATTTT. This codes for CASTTSAQPQHF. This chain joins TRBV7-9 and TRBJ1-5, with D uncertain. Germline values: CDR1 SEHNR, CDR2 FQNEAQ (reference sequence). The CDR3 contains 12 residues. V lost 7 bases to trimming and J lost 7 bases, with 11 bases between them.

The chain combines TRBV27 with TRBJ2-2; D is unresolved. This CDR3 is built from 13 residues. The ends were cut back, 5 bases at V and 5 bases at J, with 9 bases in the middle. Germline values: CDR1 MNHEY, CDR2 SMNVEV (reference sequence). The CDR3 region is CASSPFRTGELFF. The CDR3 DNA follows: TGTGCCAGCAGTCCCTTCCGGACCGGGGAGCTGTTTTTT.

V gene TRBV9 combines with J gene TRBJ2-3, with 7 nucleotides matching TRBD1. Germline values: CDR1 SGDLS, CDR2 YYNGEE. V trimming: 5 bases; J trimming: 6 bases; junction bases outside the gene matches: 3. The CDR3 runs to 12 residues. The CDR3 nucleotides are TGTGCCAGCAGTGGGGACAGTGATACGCAGTATTTT. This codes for CASSGDSDTQYF.

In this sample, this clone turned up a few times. The CDR3 coding sequence is TGTGCCACCAGGCGGGGCGCGAACACCGGGGAGCTGTTTTTT. This translates into CATRRGANTGELFF. The chain is built from TRBV15 and TRBJ2-2; weak D call: TRBD2 (6 bases). Germline V lookup: CDR1 LNHNV, CDR2 YYDKDF (reference sequence). The CDR3 contains 14 residues. Trimming stripped 6 bases from V and 0 bases from J, with 8 bases between.